Here is one T cell receptor beta chain with its context. This sample stems from a study of blood T cells in healthy people across ages. Primers used in a second PCR of about 6 to 12 cycles were a sample-barcoded 5' primer and a J-beta primer mix. TCRdb called the 5' RACE reads again in MiXCR, with one record for every CDR3 protein. The repertoire holds about a million distinct CDR3 sequences, roughly half seen once, with about a fifth in the top ten. Germline lookup yields CDR1 DFQATT and CDR2 SNEGSKA (reference sequence). This CDR3 is 12 amino acids long. Trimming removed 1 base from V and 4 bases from J, with 8 bases in between.

The receptor was derived from a woman in her fifties or sixties in good health. V gene TRBV20-1 combines with J gene TRBJ2-7, with D unclear. Sequenced material: blood. The CDR3 nucleotides are TGCAGTGCTAGAGCGTTCTCATACGAGCAGTACTTC. This codes for CSARAFSYEQYF.